This T cell receptor beta chain was recorded in a study of regulatory T cells in long-lasting Graves disease. Time point described: persistent/refractory GD, antithyroid drugs over 5 years with positive TRAb. Isolated PBMC RNA provided the starting material for the TCR library. V was trimmed by 3 bases and J by 11 bases, leaving 16 bases between them. Looked up from germline, CDR1 is MDHEN and CDR2 is SYDVKM. The CDR3 spans 13 residues. A word on this clonotype: Its antigen remains unknown.

iRepertoire HTBI primers and Arm-PCR of CDR3 regions built TCR beta libraries. TCRdb re-called the multiplex PCR reads with MiXCR, one entry per CDR3 protein. The table shows about 460,000 distinct CDR3 sequences, with 22% occurring only once. Points from the study as a whole: There was favoring of TRBV28, TRBJ1-2 and TRBJ2-5 in persistent disease. Persistent patients shared thousands of public clonotypes among themselves. Newly diagnosed patients shared fewer, at around 970. Persistent Graves' patients possessed reduced TCR diversity relative to recently diagnosed ones.

This chain links TRBV28 with TRBJ1-1; possible D gene TRBD1, 5 bases. Sequences were derived from peripheral blood mononuclear cells (PBMCs), sampled when the disease was refractory, from a patient treated with antithyroid drugs. The receptor was derived from a female donor with Graves disease. CDR3 DNA: TGTGCCAGCAGTTTGGGAGGGGATCTACTGGCTTTCTTT. This gives the protein CASSLGGDLLAFF. The full variable domain, its missing parts supplied by reference TRBV28 and TRBJ1-1, is DVKVTQSSRYLVKRTGEKVFLECVQDMDHENMFWYRQDPGLGLRLIYFSYDVKMKEKGDIPEGYSVSREKKERFSLILESASTNQTSMYLCASSLGGDLLAFFGQGTRLTVV.